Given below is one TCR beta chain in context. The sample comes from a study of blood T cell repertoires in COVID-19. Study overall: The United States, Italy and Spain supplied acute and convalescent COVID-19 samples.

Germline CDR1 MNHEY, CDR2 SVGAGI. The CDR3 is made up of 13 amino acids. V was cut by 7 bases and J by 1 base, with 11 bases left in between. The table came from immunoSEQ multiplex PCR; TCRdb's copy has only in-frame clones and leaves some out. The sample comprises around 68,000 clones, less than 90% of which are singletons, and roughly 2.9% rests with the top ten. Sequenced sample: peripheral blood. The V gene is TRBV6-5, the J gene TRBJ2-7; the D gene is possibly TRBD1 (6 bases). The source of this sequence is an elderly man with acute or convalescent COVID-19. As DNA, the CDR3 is TGTGCCAGCACCAGGACAGCGTCCTACGAGCAGTACTTC. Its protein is CASTRTASYEQYF.